This T cell receptor beta chain was obtained from a study of response to subunit inactivated influenza vaccine. Points from the study as a whole: Authors suggested that a seasonal influenza vaccination recruits few new T cells each time.

TCRdb fed the RT-PCR reads into MiXCR, producing one record per CDR3 protein. This sample has 600,000 to 850,000 distinct CDR3 sequences, with around 15% found just once. The CDR3 runs to 16 residues. V shed 4 bases, J shed 4 bases, and the junction held 8 bases outside the gene matches. The V gene's germline CDR1 is MNHEY and CDR2 SVGEGT. On this clonotype itself: Its antigen is not identified.

The TCR originated in a man aged 45-60 years who received an inactivated influenza vaccine. Sequenced here: PBMCs from blood, sampled less than 15 days before vaccination. This chain links TRBV6-2 or TRBV6-3 with TRBJ2-7, with TRBD2 matching 12 bases. CDR3 nucleotides: TGTGCCAGCAGTTCCAGGACTAGCGGGATGCCGTACGAGCAGTACTTC. The encoded protein is CASSSRTSGMPYEQYF.